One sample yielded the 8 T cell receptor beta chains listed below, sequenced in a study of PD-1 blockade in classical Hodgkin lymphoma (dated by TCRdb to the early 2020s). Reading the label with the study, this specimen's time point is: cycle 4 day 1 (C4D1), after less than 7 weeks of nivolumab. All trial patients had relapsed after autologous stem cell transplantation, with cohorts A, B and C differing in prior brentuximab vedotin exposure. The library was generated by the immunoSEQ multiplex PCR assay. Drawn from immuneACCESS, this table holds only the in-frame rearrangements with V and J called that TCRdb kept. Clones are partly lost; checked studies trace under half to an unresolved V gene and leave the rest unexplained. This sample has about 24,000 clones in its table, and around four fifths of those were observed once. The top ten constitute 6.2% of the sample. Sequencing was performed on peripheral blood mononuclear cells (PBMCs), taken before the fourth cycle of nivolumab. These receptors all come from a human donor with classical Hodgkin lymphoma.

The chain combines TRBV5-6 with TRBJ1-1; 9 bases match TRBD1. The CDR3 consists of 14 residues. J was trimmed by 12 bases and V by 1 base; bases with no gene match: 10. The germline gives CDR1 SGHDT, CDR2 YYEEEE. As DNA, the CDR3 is TGTGCCAGCAGCTTGACTGGACAGGGGCCCTCGACTTTCTTT. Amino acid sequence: CASSLTGQGPSTFF.

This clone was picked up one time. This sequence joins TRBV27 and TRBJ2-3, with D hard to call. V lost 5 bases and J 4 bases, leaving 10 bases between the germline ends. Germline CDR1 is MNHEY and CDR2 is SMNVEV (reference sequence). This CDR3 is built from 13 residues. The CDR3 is CASSEYGSDTQYF. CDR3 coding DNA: TGTGCCAGCAGTGAATACGGGTCAGATACGCAGTATTTT.

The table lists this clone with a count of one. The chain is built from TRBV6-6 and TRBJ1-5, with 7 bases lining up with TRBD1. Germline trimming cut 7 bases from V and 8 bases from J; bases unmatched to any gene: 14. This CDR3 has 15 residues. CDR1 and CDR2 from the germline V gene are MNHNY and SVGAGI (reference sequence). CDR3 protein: CASTPIPTGKEPQHF. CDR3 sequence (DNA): TGTGCCAGCACTCCTATTCCGACAGGGAAGGAGCCCCAGCATTTT.

The CDR3 spells CAWSVTGPQYF. The CDR3 DNA reads TGTGCCTGGAGTGTTACAGGGCCGCAGTACTTC. This sequence joins TRBV30 and TRBJ2-7; D possibly corresponds to TRBD1 (6 bases). V was clipped by 0 bases and J by 9 bases, with 9 bases between them. The CDR3 sequence is 11 residues long. Germline CDR1 GTSNPN, CDR2 SVGIG (reference sequence).

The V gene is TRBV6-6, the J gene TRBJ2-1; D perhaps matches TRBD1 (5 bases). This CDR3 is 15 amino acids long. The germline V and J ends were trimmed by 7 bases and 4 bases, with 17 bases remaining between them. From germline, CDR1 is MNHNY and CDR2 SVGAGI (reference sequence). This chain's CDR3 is CASTPLQGAYNEQFF. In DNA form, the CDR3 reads TGTGCCAGCACCCCCCTCCAAGGGGCGTACAATGAGCAGTTCTTC.

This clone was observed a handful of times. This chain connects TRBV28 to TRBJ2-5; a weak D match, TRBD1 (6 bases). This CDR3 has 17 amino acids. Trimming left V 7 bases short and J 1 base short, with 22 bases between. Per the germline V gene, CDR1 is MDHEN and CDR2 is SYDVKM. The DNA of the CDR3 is TGTGCCAGCACCCCCCCCACCAGGGGCCTTCCCCAAGAGACCCAGTACTTC. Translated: CASTPPTRGLPQETQYF.

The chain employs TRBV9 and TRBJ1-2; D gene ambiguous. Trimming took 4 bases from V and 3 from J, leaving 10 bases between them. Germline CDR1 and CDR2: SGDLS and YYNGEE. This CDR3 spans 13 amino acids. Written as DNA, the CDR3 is TGTGCCAGCAGCCCCCACTTAGACTATGGCTACACCTTC. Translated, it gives CASSPHLDYGYTF.

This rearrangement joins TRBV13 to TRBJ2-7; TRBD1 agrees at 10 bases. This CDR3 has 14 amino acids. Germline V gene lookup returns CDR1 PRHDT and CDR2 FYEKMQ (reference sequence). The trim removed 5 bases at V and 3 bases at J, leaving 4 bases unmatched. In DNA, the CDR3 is TGTGCCAGCAGCCCTGGACAGGGGGTCTACGAGCAGTACTTC. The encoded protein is CASSPGQGVYEQYF.